This passage covers 32 T cell receptor beta chains from one sample sequenced in a study of Ad26.COV2.S vaccination and SARS-CoV-2 variants. The treatment here: some 19 received Ad26.COV2.S at low or high dose, single or two shots; roughly five received placebo; per-sample allocation not given. Sampling occurred on day 63 after the first vaccine or placebo injection. Method: immunoSEQ multiplex PCR; TCRdb's copy keeps in-frame clones and lacks some. The sample holds approximately 360,000 clones, 83% seen once. The sequenced sample was peripheral blood, obtained in a trial of Ad26.COV2.S vaccine versus placebo. The receptors originated from a person between 18 and 65 years old who received the Ad26.COV2.S COVID-19 vaccine or a placebo.

The V gene is TRBV4-1, the J gene TRBJ1-6; 8 nucleotides line up with TRBD1. The J segment lost 7 bases and the V segment lost 1 base, leaving 6 bases of the junction unmatched. Per germline, CDR1 MGHRA and CDR2 YSYEKL. CDR3 length equals 16 residues. The CDR3 loop reads CASSQVAGGPNSPLHF. CDR3 DNA sequence: TGCGCCAGCAGCCAAGTTGCAGGGGGCCCGAATTCACCCCTCCACTTT.

The chain links TRBV2 to TRBJ2-7, with D tentatively TRBD1 (6 bases). Germline assignment: CDR1 SNHLY and CDR2 FYNNEI. V was cut by 6 bases and J by 2 bases, with 8 bases left in between. CDR3 size: 12 residues. The CDR3 DNA follows: TGTGCCAGCAGGGGGGCACCCTACGAGCAGTACTTC. It yields the protein CASRGAPYEQYF.

The chain couples TRBV5-6 to TRBJ2-3; no reliable D call. Germline-derived CDR1 and CDR2 are SGHDT and YYEEEE. Trimming took 1 base from V and 0 from J, leaving 12 bases between them. CDR3 length equals 16 residues. CDR3 DNA sequence: TGTGCCAGCAGCTTGCACAGTTTTTCGAGCACAGATACGCAGTATTTT. As protein: CASSLHSFSSTDTQYF. The entire variable domain, with the rest obtained from reference TRBV5-6 and TRBJ2-3, is as follows: DAGVTQSPTHLIKTRGQQVTLRCSPKSGHDTVSWYQQALGQGPQFIFQYYEEEERQRGNFPDRFSGHQFPNYSSELNVNALLLGDSALYLCASSLHSFSSTDTQYFGPGTRLTVL.

The chain recombines TRBV6-5 with TRBJ1-3; possibly TRBD1 for D (5 bases). The V end lost 6 bases, the J end lost 3 bases, and 15 bases lay between the germline ends. The CDR3 is 15 residues long. The germline V gene has CDR1 MNHEY and CDR2 SVGAGI. The DNA for the CDR3 is TGTGCCAGCAGCGACGGGGTTGGGGGTGGAAACACCATATATTTT. It specifies CASSDGVGGGNTIYF.

The chain has TRBV2 and TRBJ1-6; 10 bases align to TRBD1. V dropped 5 bases and J dropped 15; count of bases not matched to a gene: 4. The CDR3 consists of 12 residues. The germline gives CDR1 SNHLY, CDR2 FYNNEI. CDR3 loop: CASSSRDRGLHF. The CDR3, as DNA: TGTGCCAGCAGTTCTCGGGACAGGGGCCTCCACTTT.

This chain joins TRBV5-4 and TRBJ2-1, with 9 positions matching TRBD1. The V segment lost 4 bases and the J segment 5 bases; nucleotides outside the gene matches: 4. The length of the CDR3 is 14 residues. In germline, CDR1 is SGHNT, CDR2 YYREEE (reference sequence). The CDR3 sequence: CASSIRQGDNEQFF. The CDR3 bases are TGTGCCAGCAGCATAAGACAGGGGGACAATGAGCAGTTCTTC.

The sample holds one count of this clone. The chain employs TRBV20-1 and TRBJ1-1; no clear D. The V end lost 7 bases, the J end lost 2 bases, and 5 bases lay between the germline ends. This CDR3 is built from 10 residues. Germline V gene data show CDR1 as DFQATT and CDR2 as SNEGSKA (reference sequence). The CDR3: CSGGNTEAFF. The CDR3 bases are TGCAGTGGGGGAAACACTGAAGCTTTCTTT.

The chain joins TRBV5-1 to TRBJ1-1; D perhaps matches TRBD1 (5 bases). Germline assignment: CDR1 SGHRS and CDR2 YFSETQ. The CDR3 sequence is 14 residues long. The germline V and J ends were trimmed by 7 bases and 4 bases, with 17 bases remaining between them. The CDR3 reads CASSRAGGGTEAFF. The CDR3 bases are TGCGCCAGCTCTAGGGCGGGGGGAGGCACTGAAGCTTTCTTT.

The chain recombines TRBV19 with TRBJ2-1, with D tentatively TRBD1 (6 bases). CDR1 is LNHDA and CDR2 is SQIVND in the germline V gene (reference sequence). V was clipped by 10 bases and J by 7 bases, with 17 bases between them. This CDR3 comprises 13 residues. CDR3 sequence reads: CATLSRGWNEQFF. CDR3 bases: TGTGCCACTTTGTCTAGGGGGTGGAATGAGCAGTTCTTC.

This chain links TRBV7-9 with TRBJ1-1, with no clear D. Per germline, CDR1 SEHNR and CDR2 FQNEAQ (reference sequence). The CDR3 consists of 11 residues. The V and J ends lost 5 bases and 7 bases respectively, with 8 bases between them. The CDR3 loop is CASSLVIEAFF. DNA for the CDR3: TGTGCCAGCAGCCTCGTCATTGAAGCTTTCTTT.

The CDR3 DNA sequence: TGTGCCAGTAGTAGTGGCGGTGGGGGGAATTCACCCCTCCACTTT. It encodes CASSSGGGGNSPLHF. The chain combines TRBV19 with TRBJ1-6, with D tentatively TRBD1 (5 bases). The germline V and J ends were trimmed by 4 bases and 7 bases, with 14 bases remaining between them. The CDR3 totals 15 residues. Germline CDR1 and CDR2: LNHDA and SQIVND (reference sequence).

This clone was observed once. The chain is built from TRBV6-1 and TRBJ2-7; D gene unclear. The germline gives CDR1 MNHNS, CDR2 SASEGT. V shed 2 bases and J shed 3 bases, with 8 bases lying between them. This CDR3 contains 13 residues. In DNA form, the CDR3 reads TGTGCCAGCAGTGAATTGGACGGCTACGAGCAGTACTTC. Translation gives CASSELDGYEQYF.

The chain is built from TRBV3-1 (or the pseudogene TRBV3-2) and TRBJ1-3; tentative D call: TRBD1 (5 bases). CDR1 and CDR2 (germline): LGHDT, YNNKEL (reference sequence). Trimming pared 1 base from V and 3 bases from J, leaving 10 bases between. The CDR3 runs 15 residues. In nucleotides, the CDR3 is TGTGCCAGCAGCCAAGGTTGGGGGGTTGGAAACACCATATATTTT. Translation: CASSQGWGVGNTIYF.

The chain couples TRBV9 to TRBJ2-1, with 9 bases matching TRBD2. The ends lost 1 base at V and 8 bases at J; junction bases unmatched: 7. CDR1 is SGDLS and CDR2 is YYNGEE in the germline V gene. This CDR3 spans 15 amino acids. CDR3 in amino acids: CASSVQASGVDEQFF. The CDR3 region has the DNA TGTGCCAGCAGCGTACAAGCTAGCGGGGTTGATGAGCAGTTCTTC.

The CDR3 DNA is TGTGCCAGCAGGACTAAACCCGCGGGGGAAAAACTGTTTTTT. Translating it yields CASRTKPAGEKLFF. The chain has TRBV6-5 and TRBJ1-4, with D unclear. CDR1 is MNHEY and CDR2 is SVGAGI in the germline V gene. V lost 6 bases and J 8 bases, leaving 16 bases between the germline ends. The CDR3 loop spans 14 amino acids.

This chain joins TRBV2 and TRBJ2-3; perhaps D is TRBD1 or TRBD2 (6 bases each). The germline gives CDR1 SNHLY, CDR2 FYNNEI. The CDR3 has 14 residues. Deletions cut 11 bases from V and 1 base from J, with 16 bases between. The CDR3 nucleotides read TGTGCCTATTCAAGGGGGGCCCGCACAGATACGCAGTATTTT. Its protein product is CAYSRGARTDTQYF.

The rearrangement uses TRBV2 and TRBJ1-5; 10 nucleotides align to TRBD1. The CDR3 extends over 14 amino acids. V lost 5 bases, J lost 5 bases, and 3 bases stayed unmatched. Germline values: CDR1 SNHLY, CDR2 FYNNEI. The DNA of the CDR3 is TGTGCCAGCAGTTTCGGGACAGGGGATCAGCCCCAGCATTTT. Translated: CASSFGTGDQPQHF.

This clone was observed once. This sequence joins TRBV2 and TRBJ1-2, with 9 bases identical to TRBD1. This CDR3 comprises 13 residues. Germline assignment: CDR1 SNHLY and CDR2 FYNNEI. Trimming at V came to 9 bases and at J to 7 bases, leaving 9 bases not matched to a gene. The CDR3, as DNA: TGTGCCAGTTCGTCGACAGGGGGAGGTGGCTACACCTTC. Its protein product is CASSSTGGGGYTF.

This chain joins TRBV18 and TRBJ1-4; D not certain. The CDR3 consists of 14 residues. Trimming pared 3 bases from V and 5 bases from J, leaving 10 bases between. Germline V gives CDR1 KGHSH, CDR2 LQKENI. The CDR3 spells CASSPGLANEKLFF. In nucleotides, the CDR3 is TGTGCCAGCTCACCGGGTCTGGCAAATGAAAAACTGTTTTTT.

This chain connects TRBV7-9 to TRBJ2-7; a possible D gene is TRBD1 (6 bases). Trimming cost V 5 bases and J 2 bases, with 7 bases left between them. The CDR3 contains 12 residues. CDR1 and CDR2 (germline): SEHNR, FQNEAQ (reference sequence). The CDR3 sequence: CASSRDTYEQYF. Written as DNA, the CDR3 is TGTGCCAGCAGCCGGGACACCTACGAGCAGTACTTC.

The chain joins TRBV6-4 to TRBJ2-3; 8 bases are a match to TRBD2. V was pared by 5 bases and J by 2 bases, with 6 bases of the junction left unmatched. CDR1 MRHNA and CDR2 SNTAGT come from the germline V gene. The CDR3 extends over 15 amino acids. The CDR3 spells CASSPRAGVTDTQYF. CDR3 bases: TGTGCCAGCAGTCCGAGAGCGGGGGTCACAGATACGCAGTATTTT.

This chain links TRBV24-1 with TRBJ2-3; 7 nucleotides agree with TRBD2. The junction had 10 bases not matched to a gene; V was cut back by 6 bases and J by 11 bases. The CDR3 is 13 residues long. The V gene's germline CDR1 is KGHDR and CDR2 SFDVKD. CDR3 residues: CATSSAGAFGQYF. The CDR3 nucleotides read TGTGCCACCAGTAGCGCGGGAGCATTTGGGCAGTATTTT.

This clone showed up just once. This chain uses TRBV18 with TRBJ1-1; 9 bases are shared with TRBD1. Germline V gives CDR1 KGHSH, CDR2 LQKENI. J lost 3 bases, V lost 6 bases, and 5 bases had no gene match. This CDR3 spans 14 amino acids. The CDR3 reads CASSPGQGHTEAFF. In nucleotides, the CDR3 is TGTGCCAGCTCGCCTGGACAGGGGCACACTGAAGCTTTCTTT.

This clone has a handful of counts. The chain couples TRBV18 to TRBJ1-1, with D hard to call. The CDR3 has 13 amino acids. In germline, CDR1 is KGHSH, CDR2 LQKENI. V was trimmed by 1 base and J by 3 bases, leaving 6 bases between them. DNA for the CDR3: TGTGCCAGCTCACCACAGAAGGACACTGAAGCTTTCTTT. Translation gives CASSPQKDTEAFF.

This chain connects TRBV10-2 to TRBJ1-2; the D gene is possibly TRBD1 (6 bases). The CDR3 runs 14 residues. CDR1 and CDR2 from the germline V gene are WSHSY and SAAADI. The ends were cut back, 7 bases at V and 4 bases at J, with 16 bases in the middle. The CDR3 reads CASTPDRLGYGYTF. The DNA of the CDR3 is TGCGCCAGCACTCCAGACAGGTTAGGCTATGGCTACACCTTC.

The genes are TRBV7-9 and TRBJ2-1; D is unclear. The V end was cut by 6 bases, the J end by 0 bases, with 9 bases between. The CDR3 has 14 amino acids. CDR1 is SEHNR and CDR2 is FQNEAQ in the germline V gene (reference sequence). In DNA, the CDR3 is TGTGCCAGCAGAGATGGTTTCTCCTACAATGAGCAGTTCTTC. Translated, it gives CASRDGFSYNEQFF. Full variable domain (rest looked up from reference TRBV7-9 and TRBJ2-1): DTGVSQNPRHKITKRGQNVTFRCDPISEHNRLYWYRQTLGQGPEFLTYFQNEAQLEKSRLLSDRFSAERPKGSFSTLEIQRTEQGDSAMYLCASRDGFSYNEQFFGPGTRLTVL.

The J gene is TRBJ2-6, the V gene TRBV5-1; tentatively, D is TRBD2 (5 bases). Trimming pared 3 bases from V and 1 base from J, leaving 11 bases between. The germline V gene encodes CDR1 SGHRS and CDR2 YFSETQ. The CDR3 sequence is 16 residues long. The CDR3 sequence: CASSSGMYSGANVLTF. The CDR3 bases are TGCGCCAGCAGCTCCGGGATGTATTCTGGGGCCAACGTCCTGACTTTC. Full variable domain (remainder filled in from reference TRBV5-1 and TRBJ2-6): KAGVTQTPRYLIKTRGQQVTLSCSPISGHRSVSWYQQTPGQGLQFLFEYFSETQRNKGNFPGRFSGRQFSNSRSEMNVSTLELGDSALYLCASSSGMYSGANVLTFGAGSRLTVL.

The chain joins TRBV7-6 to TRBJ2-5, with 7 positions matching TRBD2. V lost 4 bases to trimming and J lost 5 bases; unmatched junction nucleotides: 7. Per the germline V gene, CDR1 is SGHVS and CDR2 is FNYEAQ. CDR3 length: 14 amino acids. The CDR3 is CASSSLSGVETQYF. The CDR3 coding sequence is TGTGCCAGCAGCTCCCTAAGCGGGGTTGAGACCCAGTACTTC.

The chain uses TRBV18 and TRBJ1-1; tentatively, D is TRBD1 (6 bases). Looked up from germline, CDR1 is KGHSH and CDR2 is LQKENI. The CDR3 is 16 residues long. V lost 2 bases to trimming and J lost 5 bases, with 18 bases between them. DNA for the CDR3: TGTGCCAGCTCACCATTAGGTTCCAGGGGAAATACTGAAGCTTTCTTT. Translating it yields CASSPLGSRGNTEAFF.

The gene calls are TRBV6-5 and TRBJ2-7; the D gene is possibly TRBD2 (6 bases). The ends were cut back, 2 bases at V and 7 bases at J, with 12 bases in the middle. The V gene's germline CDR1 is MNHEY and CDR2 SVGAGI. This CDR3 comprises 13 residues. The CDR3 here is CASSYRELGEQYF. DNA for the CDR3: TGTGCCAGCAGTTACCGGGAGTTGGGTGAGCAGTACTTC.

The chain combines TRBV5-6 with TRBJ2-7; the match to TRBD1 covers 9 bases. Germline V gene lookup returns CDR1 SGHDT and CDR2 YYEEEE. CDR3 length: 16 residues. The trim removed 4 bases at V and 1 base at J, leaving 9 bases unmatched. In DNA form, the CDR3 reads TGTGCCAGCAGCGTAACCGGGACAGGGAGTTCCTACGAGCAGTACTTC. Translating it yields CASSVTGTGSSYEQYF.

J is TRBJ2-7 and V is TRBV3-1 (or the pseudogene TRBV3-2); 9 bases map to TRBD1. The CDR3 sequence is 14 residues long. J was trimmed by 6 bases and V by 4 bases; bases with no gene match: 7. The V gene's germline CDR1 is LGHDT and CDR2 YNNKEL (reference sequence). The CDR3 reads CASSPRDRVGEQYF. CDR3 coding DNA: TGTGCCAGCAGCCCCCGGGACAGGGTCGGCGAGCAGTACTTC.